The clone carrying this T cell receptor beta chain was counted between two and nine times. Libraries were prepared by immunoSEQ multiplex PCR; TCRdb keeps only in-frame clonotypes and omits some of them. The table lists about 25,000 clones, approximately 86% of them singletons. With 5 bases removed from V and 8 bases from J, the gap between germline ends came to 20 bases. The CDR3 extends over 15 amino acids. The germline gives CDR1 SEHNR, CDR2 FQNEAQ (reference sequence). The sample is drawn from a study of ipilimumab plus nivolumab after autologous stem cell transplantation. This receptor was obtained from a male donor with diffuse large B-cell lymphoma. The chain carries TRBV7-9 and TRBJ2-3; D is possibly TRBD2 (6 bases). The material sequenced was PBMCs, taken in a trial of ipilimumab plus nivolumab as post-transplant consolidation. The DNA for the CDR3 is TGTGCCAGCAGCACCCGGGACTTGCAGCAAGGTACGCAGTATTTT. This translates into CASSTRDLQQGTQYF.